The entry that follows covers one T cell receptor beta chain sequence. The antigen is unknown. A single record per CDR3 protein comes from TCRdb applying MiXCR to the 5' RACE reads. This sample has tens of thousands of distinct CDR3 sequences; 10% to 12% occur once, and the top ten carry about 32%. This sample was included in a study of T-cell memory formation after mild COVID-19. Background on the study: TCR clusters were mostly donor specific. Whole-study results and caveats: Whether day 37 second-wave clones are SARS-CoV-2-specific was not confirmed. Clones which contracted sat mainly in CM and EM if CD4+, and in EMRA if CD8+.

The TCR was taken from a man between 18 and 35 years old who had mild COVID-19 (a few samples of this study predate the infection). Cell type and time point are not known. Sequenced sample: PBMCs or a T cell subset sorted from them (not recorded which).

The CDR3 sequence: CASSGTGTSGSDTQYF. The CDR3 coding sequence is TGTGCCAGCAGCGGAACCGGGACTAGCGGATCAGATACGCAGTATTTT. The chain recombines TRBV7-2 with TRBJ2-3; TRBD2 agrees at 11 bases. This CDR3 comprises 16 residues. V was pared by 5 bases and J by 4 bases, with 8 bases of the junction left unmatched. Germline V lookup: CDR1 SGHTA, CDR2 FQGNSA.